One sample yielded the 4 T cell receptor beta chains listed below, sequenced in a study of immune cell composition in non-small cell lung cancer. Profiled with immunoSEQ multiplex PCR; TCRdb holds only in-frame clones, not every one. The table lists about 2,500 clones, 81% of them singletons. Normal lung sampling was at least 3 cm from the tumour, as distant as possible. Specimen: non-adjacent lung tissue. These receptors all come from a human donor with non-small cell lung cancer.

The gene calls are TRBV11-3 and TRBJ2-2; 7 bases align to TRBD2. The CDR3 length is 15 residues. Germline V gene sequence: CDR1 SGHNT, CDR2 YENEEA. The V gene end was trimmed by 0 bases and the J gene end by 5 bases; junction bases not matched to a gene: 3. CDR3 loop: CASSLDVGGTGELFF. The CDR3 DNA sequence: TGTGCCAGCAGCTTAGATGTCGGGGGGACCGGGGAGCTGTTTTTT.

The J gene is TRBJ2-5, the V gene TRBV30, with 8 bases lining up with TRBD2. Trimming at V came to 4 bases and at J to 5 bases, leaving 6 bases not matched to a gene. In germline, CDR1 is GTSNPN, CDR2 SVGIG (reference sequence). The CDR3 has 13 amino acids. The CDR3 here is CAWKGGGKETQYF. The CDR3 DNA follows: TGTGCCTGGAAGGGCGGGGGGAAGGAGACCCAGTACTTC.

The chain is built from TRBV9 and TRBJ2-1, with 7 bases matching TRBD1. With 0 bases clipped from V and 3 bases from J, the junction kept 3 bases outside the gene matches. CDR1 and CDR2 from the germline V gene are SGDLS and YYNGEE. The CDR3 is 15 amino acids. CDR3 DNA sequence: TGTGCCAGCAGCGTAGAGGGACAGTTCTACAATGAGCAGTTCTTC. It translates to CASSVEGQFYNEQFF.

For the CDR3, the DNA is TGTGCCAGCAGCTTGGATGGGGGGGTGGACAATGAGCAGTTCTTC. Translating it yields CASSLDGGVDNEQFF. The rearrangement joins TRBV5-4 to TRBJ2-1, with 7 bases that match TRBD2. The germline gives CDR1 SGHNT, CDR2 YYREEE (reference sequence). Trimming at V came to 0 bases and at J to 5 bases, leaving 5 bases not matched to a gene. The CDR3 has 15 residues.